These T cell receptor beta chains were read from a single sample in a study of blood T cells in healthy people across ages. TCRdb re-analysed the 5' RACE reads in MiXCR, keeping a single row per CDR3 protein. The data contain 1.5 million to 2 million distinct CDR3 sequences, around half of them singletons. Sequenced: blood. The receptor source for this set is a middle-aged woman in good health. Each CDR3 is given with its conserved first and last residue. D genes are given only for firm matches. The listing skips clone size in some rows; elsewhere it reads once, few, many or a size class.

v_call,clone_size,cdr3_length,j_call,d_call,cdr3_nt,cdr3_aa
TRBV4-2,.,16,TRBJ2-7,TRBD1,TGTGCCAGCAGCCAAGAGCCTTTTACAGGGGCGGACGAGCAGTACTTC,CASSQEPFTGADEQYF
TRBV12-3/TRBV12-4,few,14,TRBJ1-2,.,TGTGCCAGCAGCTTATACGGCCGAGAATACGGCTACACCTTC,CASSLYGREYGYTF
TRBV24-1,.,16,TRBJ2-3,TRBD2,TGTGCCACCAGTGATTTGGGCGGGGGGGGATCAGATACGCAGTATTTT,CATSDLGGGGSDTQYF
TRBV25-1,.,15,TRBJ1-2,TRBD1,TGTGCCAGCAGTGAATGGGGACAGGGGATGAATGGCTACACCTTC,CASSEWGQGMNGYTF
TRBV5-1,.,17,TRBJ2-1,TRBD2,TGCGCCAGCAGCTTGGCACCGTCTAGCGGGGGGTACAATGAGCAGTTCTTC,CASSLAPSSGGYNEQFF
TRBV7-9,.,12,TRBJ1-5,.,TGTGCCAGCAGCATAGTGGGGCAGCCCCAGCATTTT,CASSIVGQPQHF
TRBV12-3/TRBV12-4,.,14,TRBJ1-2,.,TGTGCCAGCAGTTTACCGACAGTCTACTATGGCTACACCTTC,CASSLPTVYYGYTF
TRBV28,.,14,TRBJ2-5,.,TGTGCCAGCAGTTTACCCGACAGCGGAGAGACCCAGTACTTC,CASSLPDSGETQYF
TRBV3-1,few,14,TRBJ2-3,.,TGTGCCAGCAGCCAATGGCCGAGCCCAGATACGCAGTATTTT,CASSQWPSPDTQYF
TRBV10-3,few,14,TRBJ2-7,TRBD1,TGTGCCATCAGTGAGGGACAGGGGTCTCACGAGCAGTACTTC,CAISEGQGSHEQYF
TRBV28,.,17,TRBJ2-3,TRBD2,TGTGCCAGCAGCTTTGGGGCTAGCGGAGAACTCACAGATACGCAGTATTTT,CASSFGASGELTDTQYF
TRBV10-3,.,13,TRBJ2-7,.,TGTGCCATCAGTCCTTTGGGTTCCTACGAGCAGTACTTC,CAISPLGSYEQYF
TRBV4-3,many,13,TRBJ2-3,.,TGCGCCAGCAGCCAAGACTGGGCAGATACGCAGTATTTT,CASSQDWADTQYF
TRBV7-2,.,16,TRBJ2-1,TRBD2,TGTGCCAGCAGCCTTGAGCGGGGGGCTTTCTACAATGAGCAGTTCTTC,CASSLERGAFYNEQFF
TRBV29-1,few,13,TRBJ2-1,TRBD1,TGCAGCGTTGTCAGGACAGGGGCATTGGAGCAGTTCTTC,CSVVRTGALEQFF
TRBV11-2,.,14,TRBJ2-1,.,TGTGCCAGCAGCTTTGGCAACAGGCTTAATGAGCAGTTCTTC,CASSFGNRLNEQFF
TRBV4-3,few,16,TRBJ1-2,.,TGCGCCAGCAGCCAAGGGTTCGACAGCAAATACTATGGCTACACCTTC,CASSQGFDSKYYGYTF
TRBV18,few,16,TRBJ2-5,.,TGTGCCAGCTCACCACCCACCGACCTGTACCAAGAGACCCAGTACTTC,CASSPPTDLYQETQYF
TRBV25-1,.,17,TRBJ2-5,.,TGTGCCAGCAGTCAGGGGGGAGCGGGGGCCTTACAAGAGACCCAATACTTC,CASSQGGAGALQETQYF
TRBV4-3,few,16,TRBJ2-5,TRBD2,TGCGCCAGCAGCCAAGCGGCGGGACTAGCTAGAGAGACCCAGTACTTC,CASSQAAGLARETQYF
TRBV20-1,.,15,TRBJ2-4,TRBD1,TGCAGTGCTAGAGATGGACAGGGAAATTACAATGAGCAGTACTTC,CSARDGQGNYNEQYF
TRBV5-1,.,15,TRBJ2-7,TRBD1,TGCGCCAGCAGCCGGAGACAGGGGGCCACCTACGAGCAGTACTTC,CASSRRQGATYEQYF